This TCR beta chain was sequenced during a study of blood T cell repertoires in COVID-19. Using immunoSEQ multiplex PCR, the repertoire was profiled, and TCRdb retains in-frame clones only, with some absent. The sample holds fewer than 450,000 clones, about nine tenths seen once. The V gene end was trimmed by 3 bases and the J gene end by 5 bases; junction bases not matched to a gene: 6. Looked up from germline, CDR1 is PRHDT and CDR2 is FYEKMQ (reference sequence). This CDR3 has 14 amino acids. Sequencing was performed on PBMCs or T cells enriched from blood (not recorded which). This TCR was recovered from a man aged 18 to 30 who had recovered from COVID-19. The chain carries TRBV13 and TRBJ1-1; TRBD1 matches at 7 bases. CDR3 in DNA: TGTGCCAGCAGCTTCCCGACAGGGCGGACTGAAGCTTTCTTT. This gives the protein CASSFPTGRTEAFF. Full variable domain (remainder filled in from reference TRBV13 and TRBJ1-1): AAGVIQSPRHLIKEKRETATLKCYPIPRHDTVYWYQQGPGQDPQFLISFYEKMQSDKGSIPDRFSAQQFSDYHSELNMSSLELGDSALYFCASSFPTGRTEAFFGQGTRLTVV.